This T cell receptor beta chain came from a study of blood T cell repertoires in COVID-19. In the study overall: T cells, B-cell-depleted T cells, or PBMCs provided the cDNA or gDNA that served as material.

Original analysis: Amplification with reference gene primers provided the estimates of nucleated cell counts. Profiling relied on immunoSEQ multiplex PCR, and the TCRdb table lists in-frame clones only, not all of them. Clone size and V and J calls were adopted from that table, with D and trimming inferred from the DNA. The sample gives approximately 76,000 clones, around 79% of which show up once; around 10% is in the top ten. Trimming shortened V by 7 bases and J by 4 bases, and 19 bases separated the two germline ends. The CDR3 sequence is 15 residues long. The germline V gene encodes CDR1 LNHNV and CDR2 YYDKDF (reference sequence).

The chain joins TRBV15 to TRBJ1-1; unclear D gene. This clonotype was sampled from a man between 50 and 59 years old with acute or convalescent COVID-19. Sequenced material: peripheral blood. The CDR3 DNA is TGTGCCACCACCCCAAGGGAGGTCTGGGGCACTGAAGCTTTCTTT. It is translated as CATTPREVWGTEAFF.